This entry lists 12 T cell receptor beta chains sequenced from one sample in a study of T cells in Graves' hyperthyroidism and ophthalmopathy. Amplification targeted TCR beta CDR3 regions from RNA transcripts. A first-round RT-PCR of the TCR CDR3 used the HTBI primer set. TCRdb itself ran the multiplex PCR reads through MiXCR, one entry per CDR3 protein. The sample carries 340,000 or so distinct CDR3 sequences, 15% to 20% recorded once. Material: blood. All receptors come from a man aged 25 to 40 with Graves' hyperthyroidism.

This clonotype occurred many times. The genes are TRBV12-3 or TRBV12-4 and TRBJ2-1; 7 nucleotides line up with TRBD1. CDR3 length: 14 residues. With V trimmed by 6 bases and J by 3 bases, 5 bases remained unmatched. The CDR3 nucleotides are TGTGCCAGCAGATACCGGGACAGCTACAATGAGCAGTTCTTC. Protein: CASRYRDSYNEQFF.

This clonotype was recorded at least ten times. The chain uses TRBV20-1 and TRBJ2-1; 8 nucleotides agree with TRBD2. The CDR3 runs to 14 residues. The germline CDR1 and CDR2 sequences are DFQATT and SNEGSKA (reference sequence). Written as DNA, the CDR3 is TGCACCGGGAGGACTAGCCGAAGTTACAATGAGCAGTTCTTC. Translation: CTGRTSRSYNEQFF.

This clonotype was counted ten times or more. This sequence joins TRBV25-1 and TRBJ1-1; perhaps TRBD1 as D (6 bases). This CDR3 has 14 amino acids. Germline values: CDR1 MGHDK, CDR2 SYGVNS. Trimming took off 2 bases at V and 11 bases at J, with 18 bases between the two ends. CDR3 amino acids: CASSEKIQGPPAFF. The CDR3 nucleotides are TGTGCCAGCAGTGAAAAGATACAGGGACCTCCGGCTTTCTTT.

This clonotype was detected many times. The V and J genes are TRBV12-3 or TRBV12-4 and TRBJ1-1; the D gene is possibly TRBD1 (5 bases). The CDR3 is 17 residues long. V gave up 2 bases and J gave up 4 bases, with 20 bases separating them. As DNA, the CDR3 is TGTGCCAGCAGTTTACCGCCTGGCAGGGCGGTCGGCACTGAAGCTTTCTTT. This sequence encodes CASSLPPGRAVGTEAFF.

This clonotype was found many times. V gene TRBV3-1 combines with J gene TRBJ2-5; D not resolved. The CDR3 has 15 residues. Germline loops: CDR1 LGHDT, CDR2 YNNKEL (reference sequence). The V end was cut by 2 bases, the J end by 5 bases, with 15 bases between. DNA of the CDR3: TGTGCCAGCAGCCAAATTGGTCGGGCCGGGGAGACCCAGTACTTC. Protein product: CASSQIGRAGETQYF.

This clonotype was seen at least ten times. The genes are TRBV5-1 and TRBJ2-7; tentative D call: TRBD1 (6 bases). The V gene lost 3 bases and the J gene lost 6 bases, with 16 bases spanning the gap. CDR1 and CDR2 (germline): SGHRS, YFSETQ. The CDR3 is made up of 14 amino acids. CDR3 loop: CASSWTVTRTEQYF. The DNA for the CDR3 is TGCGCCAGCAGCTGGACAGTGACGCGGACCGAGCAGTACTTC.

This clonotype showed up just a few times. The chain uses TRBV24-1 and TRBJ2-3; D is perhaps TRBD2 (5 bases). Trimming removed 8 bases from V and 4 bases from J, with 9 bases in between. This CDR3 region has 12 residues. Germline V gene lookup returns CDR1 KGHDR and CDR2 SFDVKD. The CDR3 nucleotides read TGTGCCACCAAGGGAGTCCCAGATACGCAGTATTTT. This sequence encodes CATKGVPDTQYF.

This clonotype has ten or more counts. This chain connects TRBV11-2 to TRBJ2-5, with D unclear. V lost 2 bases, J lost 1 base, and 8 bases lay in between. Germline lookup yields CDR1 SGHAT and CDR2 FQNNGV. The CDR3 extends over 14 amino acids. The CDR3 bases are TGTGCCAGCAGCTTATTTCGGCTCCAAGAGACCCAGTACTTC. This translates into CASSLFRLQETQYF.

This clonotype has at least ten counts. The chain employs TRBV7-3 and TRBJ2-2; D is unresolved. CDR3 size: 15 residues. V gave up 4 bases and J gave up 6 bases, with 15 bases separating them. Germline V gene sequence: CDR1 SGHTA, CDR2 FQGTGA. CDR3 region: CASSYSGSLAGELFF. CDR3 coding DNA: TGTGCCAGCAGCTATTCAGGCTCGTTGGCCGGGGAGCTGTTTTTT.

This clonotype has only one observation. Given a much more abundant clone one base away, this may be a read error. This chain links TRBV2 with TRBJ1-4; the D is unclear. CDR1 and CDR2 from the germline V gene are SNHLY and FYNNEI. CDR3 length: 14 amino acids. CDR3 region: CASGERQAAEKLFF. The CDR3 DNA is TGTGCCAGCGGTGAACGGCAGGCCGCTGAAAAACTGTTTTTT. The full variable domain, its missing parts supplied by reference TRBV2 and TRBJ1-4, is EPEVTQTPSHQVTQMGQEVILRCVPISNHLYFYWYRQILGQKVEFLVSFYNNEISEKSEIFDDQFSVERPDGSNFTLKIRSTKLEDSAMYFCASGERQAAEKLFFGSGTQLSVL.

This clonotype was recorded a few times. CDR3 nucleotides: TGTGCCAGCAGGCGACTAGCGGGAAGCACCGGGGAGCTGTTTTTT. This encodes CASRRLAGSTGELFF. The rearrangement joins TRBV6-1 to TRBJ2-2, with 11 nucleotides matching TRBD2. Unmatched junction bases numbered 4, after V lost 6 bases and J lost 4 bases. This CDR3 has 15 amino acids. Germline CDR1 and CDR2: MNHNS and SASEGT.

The chain has TRBV29-1 and TRBJ1-2; tentative D call: TRBD1 (6 bases). Germline V lookup: CDR1 SQVTM, CDR2 ANQGSEA. Trimming removed 4 bases at V and 3 bases at J, with 15 bases between. This CDR3 has 14 residues. The CDR3 loop is CSVGGVGGDYGYTF. As DNA, the CDR3 is TGCAGCGTTGGAGGGGTAGGGGGGGACTATGGCTACACCTTC.